The 8 T cell receptor beta chains in this list originate from one sample, sequenced in a study of blood T cell repertoires in COVID-19. Using immunoSEQ multiplex PCR, the repertoire was profiled, and TCRdb retains in-frame clones only, with some absent. The top ten hold roughly 11% of the sample, which has around 230,000 clones, more than 75% seen once. The sample was peripheral blood. These receptors came from a man between 50 and 59 years old with COVID-19, enrolled during active disease.

The genes are TRBV2 and TRBJ1-2; a possible D gene is TRBD1 (5 bases). Trimming left V 3 bases short and J 2 bases short, with 7 bases between. Germline CDR1 SNHLY, CDR2 FYNNEI. The CDR3 is 13 amino acids. CDR3 DNA: TGTGCCAGCAGTGAGTCAGGGAACTATGGCTACACCTTC. Protein: CASSESGNYGYTF.

The chain joins TRBV6-6 to TRBJ2-7, with 7 nucleotides matching TRBD2. This CDR3 region has 14 residues. Germline V gives CDR1 MNHNY, CDR2 SVGAGI (reference sequence). Trimming took 4 bases from V and 8 from J; bases not matched to a gene: 11. CDR3 in DNA: TGTGCCAGCAGTTCCCACCGTGGGGGGGGAAAGCAGTACTTC. Its translation is CASSSHRGGGKQYF.

This chain uses TRBV28 with TRBJ2-2; D is undetermined. This CDR3 is 15 amino acids long. The germline gives CDR1 MDHEN, CDR2 SYDVKM. V was shortened by 2 bases and J by 3 bases, with 10 bases between the two germline ends. Written as DNA, the CDR3 is TGTGCCAGCAGTTTAATTGGGCTGGACACCGGGGAGCTGTTTTTT. Encoded protein: CASSLIGLDTGELFF.

This clone was detected only a few times. The rearrangement uses TRBV18 and TRBJ2-2; 10 nucleotides match TRBD1. CDR1 and CDR2 from the germline V gene are KGHSH and LQKENI. There are 17 residues in the CDR3. V gave up 1 base and J gave up 3 bases; unmatched junction bases: 5. CDR3 residues: CASSPLGTGVHTGELFF. The CDR3 DNA follows: TGTGCCAGCTCACCACTTGGGACAGGGGTTCACACCGGGGAGCTGTTTTTT. The full variable domain, in which reference TRBV18 and TRBJ2-2 provide the parts outside the CDR3, is NAGVMQNPRHLVRRRGQEARLRCSPMKGHSHVYWYRQLPEEGLKFMVYLQKENIIDESGMPKERFSAEFPKEGPSILRIQQVVRGDSAAYFCASSPLGTGVHTGELFFGEGSRLTVL.

This clone was counted a single time. This chain connects TRBV21-1 to TRBJ2-5; the table's D call, TRBD2, has no DNA check behind it. TRBV21-1 is assigned pseudogene status. The CDR3 runs to 16 residues. The chain's CDR3 is CASTQPGLAVQETQYF. The CDR3 DNA is TGTGCCAGCACCCAACCGGGACTAGCGGTACAAGAGACCCAGTACTTC.

This clone has more than one count but fewer than ten. The chain couples TRBV30 to TRBJ2-7; possibly TRBD1 for D (6 bases). CDR1 and CDR2 (germline): GTSNPN, SVGIG (reference sequence). The V end lost 0 bases, the J end lost 2 bases, and 14 bases lay between the germline ends. This CDR3 is built from 15 residues. The CDR3 DNA follows: TGTGCCTGGAGTGTAGGGCAGACAGGAGCCTACGAGCAGTACTTC. Translation: CAWSVGQTGAYEQYF.

This clone has only a few counts. The V gene is TRBV3-1 (or the pseudogene TRBV3-2), the J gene TRBJ1-1; 9 positions agree with TRBD1. Trimming at V came to 1 base and at J to 0 bases, leaving 3 bases not matched to a gene. The CDR3 totals 16 residues. CDR1 and CDR2 (germline): LGHDT, YNNKEL (reference sequence). CDR3 loop: CASSQGTGVLNTEAFF. The CDR3, as DNA: TGTGCCAGCAGCCAAGGGACAGGGGTCTTGAACACTGAAGCTTTCTTT.

A remark on this clone: Germline is not matched at one junction end, which may reflect a read error. The chain links TRBV19 to TRBJ1-1; 7 positions agree with TRBD1. Germline CDR1 LNHDA, CDR2 SQIVND (reference sequence). This CDR3 comprises 15 residues. The CDR3 DNA sequence: TGTGCCAGTAGTAAGGGACAGCCCGGGAACACTGAAACTTTCTTT. Residues: CASSKGQPGNTETFF.